Below are 5 T cell receptor beta chains sequenced from a single sample in a study of blood T cell repertoires in COVID-19. The data were produced by immunoSEQ multiplex PCR, yet TCRdb's version contains in-frame clones alone and is incomplete. The table records 130,000 to 150,000 clones, roughly 87% of them present only once. Source material: peripheral blood. Every receptor here comes from a woman aged 45-65 years with acute or convalescent COVID-19.

The chain employs TRBV11-3 and TRBJ2-2; D call uncertain. This CDR3 contains 14 residues. The V and J ends lost 3 bases and 1 base respectively, with 6 bases between them. Germline V gives CDR1 SGHNT, CDR2 YENEEA. The CDR3 here is CASSFGQNTGELFF. The CDR3 region has the DNA TGTGCCAGCAGCTTCGGTCAGAACACCGGGGAGCTGTTTTTT.

The chain is built from TRBV7-9 and TRBJ2-3; a possible D gene is TRBD1 (5 bases). The V end was cut by 3 bases, the J end by 2 bases, with 15 bases between. Germline loops: CDR1 SEHNR, CDR2 FQNEAQ (reference sequence). This CDR3 has 16 residues. CDR3 loop: CASSFLTAAYTDTQYF. CDR3 nucleotide sequence: TGTGCCAGCAGCTTCTTGACAGCCGCCTACACAGATACGCAGTATTTT.

The rearrangement joins TRBV7-3 to TRBJ2-3; TRBD2 matches 8 bases. The germline V gene encodes CDR1 SGHTA and CDR2 FQGTGA. After removal of 1 base from V and 4 bases from J, the junction contained 1 base not matched to a gene. The CDR3 has 14 residues. The CDR3 DNA sequence: TGTGCCAGCAGCTTAAACGGGGGGGCAGATACGCAGTATTTT. This encodes CASSLNGGADTQYF.

This chain joins TRBV5-6 and TRBJ1-3; D gene uncertain. Germline V gives CDR1 SGHDT, CDR2 YYEEEE. The CDR3 runs to 16 residues. V was pared by 3 bases and J by 0 bases, with 13 bases between. Here the CDR3 reads CASSSYTSTSGNTIYF. The CDR3 DNA reads as TGTGCCAGCAGCTCCTACACTAGCACCTCTGGAAACACCATATATTTT.

The J gene is TRBJ2-3, the V gene TRBV4-2, with 9 bases matching TRBD2. Unmatched junction bases numbered 6, after V lost 3 bases and J lost 2 bases. There are 16 residues in the CDR3. Germline V gene data show CDR1 as LGHNA and CDR2 as YNFKEQ. CDR3 bases: TGTGCCAGCAGCCAGACCCTAGCGGGGTCCACAGATACGCAGTATTTT. The encoded protein is CASSQTLAGSTDTQYF.